This TCR beta chain comes out of a study of blood T cells in healthy people across ages. Extraction of total RNA produced a minimum of 5 micrograms from each sample. The use of a sample-barcoded 5' primer and a J-beta primer mix characterized a second PCR of about 7 to 12 cycles. Each cDNA molecule, via a template-switch adaptor with 12 random nucleotides, was tagged. TCRdb redid the calling of the 5' RACE reads with MiXCR, one entry per CDR3 protein. The table lists under 2,000,000 distinct CDR3 sequences, less than 50% of them singletons, with 2.1% in the top ten. The TCR originated in a woman aged 40 to 50 in good health. Source material: blood.

CDR3 in amino acids: CAISDPTQGIDTDTQYF. Written as DNA, the CDR3 is TGTGCCATCAGTGACCCCACACAGGGAATAGACACAGATACGCAGTATTTT. The chain joins TRBV10-3 to TRBJ2-3; TRBD1 is a possible D gene (6 bases). The V end was cut by 3 bases, the J end by 2 bases, with 18 bases between. The CDR3 is 17 amino acids. CDR1 ENHRY and CDR2 SYGVKD come from the germline V gene.